This TCR beta chain was sequenced in a study of CD8 T cells in ankylosing spondylitis. From germline, CDR1 is SGDLS and CDR2 YYNGEE. V lost 0 bases and J lost 5, with 11 bases in between. The CDR3 has 14 residues. Study-wide findings and caveats: Seven to nine highly homologous variants made up a TCR beta motif that seemed to typify ankylosing spondylitis blood.

At least ten counts were recorded for this clonotype. Its specificity is not known. Making use of molecular barcodes, quantitative 5'-RACE generated TCR beta libraries. TCRdb reprocessed the 5' RACE reads via MiXCR and lists one record per CDR3 protein. The sample consists of 150,000 to 200,000 distinct CDR3 sequences, about 18% of them appearing once. V and J are TRBV9 and TRBJ2-5, with a tentative D call TRBD1 (5 bases). Sequencing used blood, either unsorted or a sorted T cell fraction (not recorded which). This sequence was found in a male donor under 35 with ankylosing spondylitis or in good health (not recorded which). Here the CDR3 DNA reads TGTGCCAGCAGCGTAGGGGCCAGGGCGGAGACCCAGTACTTC. Translating it yields CASSVGARAETQYF.